This T cell receptor (beta chain) was profiled in a study of blood T cell repertoires in COVID-19. The overall study: Whether acute or convalescent, the COVID-19 samples came from the United States, Italy and Spain. The cDNA or gDNA used as material had been derived from T cells, B-cell-depleted T cells, or PBMCs.

Seattle patient enrollment occurred during active infection, with longitudinal follow-up thereafter. Germline lookup yields CDR1 MNHEY and CDR2 SVGEGT. The trim removed 5 bases at V and 6 bases at J, leaving 9 bases unmatched. This CDR3 is 16 amino acids long. This table comes from immunoSEQ multiplex PCR, and its TCRdb copy is limited to in-frame clones, with some not included. This table has approximately 200,000 clones, around 85% appearing once. The sequencing input was peripheral blood. This receptor was obtained from a person between 65 and 79 years old with COVID-19, enrolled during active disease. This chain uses TRBV6-2 or TRBV6-3 with TRBJ2-3; 12 positions agree with TRBD2. CDR3 region: CASSDPLLAGGDTQYF. The CDR3 DNA sequence: TGTGCCAGCAGTGACCCTTTACTAGCGGGAGGTGATACGCAGTATTTT.